Described below is a single T cell receptor beta chain sequence and its context. Its recognized antigen is unknown. No much larger clone exists at a distance of one base, and base qualities are not known. The time point label on this specimen signifies: baseline before first vaccination. Vaccinee samples came from UK trials COV001 and COV002, including a single-blind randomized controlled phase 2/3 trial of AZD1222 (ChAdOx1 nCoV-19) in healthy adults. For TCRbeta chain sequencing, PBMC samples from trial participants were taken at day 0 and at day 28 after the second dose. The CDR3 regions of human TCRbeta chains were analyzed by immunosequencing. As for the original processing: TCRs in the repertoires were matched against a reference library of SARS-CoV-2-specific TCRs that had been generated with the MIRA antigen-specificity platform. Breadth meant the fraction of unique TCRs that were SARS-CoV-2-associated, whereas depth meant the fraction of total T cells that were SARS-CoV-2-associated. Using the MIRA data, each spike-specific TCR was mapped to the spike region that the TCR reacts to and placed in a CD4 or CD8 class. Log10-transformed breadth and depth values were compared by one-way ANOVA with Sidak's multiple comparisons tests. The immuneACCESS repertoire file appears here via TCRdb, limited to in-frame rearrangements. These files lack a portion of the clones; in checked studies, under half of the deficit traces to unresolved V genes, and the cause of the others is not known. V, J and clone size derive from that table, while D and trimming were established from the DNA sequence. This sample lists fewer than 200,000 clones; about 89% were detected once. Approximately 2% of the sample is held by the ten biggest clonotypes.

The entry originates in a study of T cell responses to AZD1222 COVID-19 vaccine (dated by TCRdb to the early 2020s). General notes on the study: Because spike-specific TCR depth and breadth did not differ between the two schedules, AZD1222 recipients who got a second dose at roughly 4 weeks were pooled with those who got a second dose at roughly 12 weeks. A total of about 230 trial participants underwent TCR sequencing, of whom 200 to 220 received two doses of AZD1222 and about 25 received two doses of the MenACWY control vaccine. Trial participants were enrolled by age into subgroups of 18-55, 56-69 and 70-plus years, and around 150, 28 and 57 TCR-sequenced participants, respectively, were included in these subgroups.

What the study reported, not specific to this receptor: The whole spike protein was spanned by vaccine-associated CD4 TCRs, and dominant responses were seen in regions 160-218 and 743-854. Reportedly, almost half of the unique spike-specific TCRs recognized epitopes lying outside the regions that are mutated in the B.1.351 and B.1.1.7 variants. Most participants were white British and females outnumbered males, and the authors suggested that clonal diversity may have been underestimated. The 56-69-year group was small, and its depth increase did not reach significance, likely because of low power. After two AZD1222 doses, spike-specific TCR breadth and depth were significantly higher than at day 0 and than in MenACWY recipients. Conclusions about previously exposed vaccinees were limited because only a handful of AZD1222 recipients were SARS-CoV-2 seropositive at baseline. Because no day 14 peak-response samples were available, the repertoires could be characterized only after the peak T cell response.

The sequence came from an adult in good health. The source material was peripheral blood, sampled on day 0 of AZD1222 vaccination.

The CDR3 has the sequence CASSLRGTDTQYF. The sequence in DNA is TGTGCCAGCAGTCTTAGGGGTACGGATACGCAGTATTTT. The receptor chain draws on TRBV2 and TRBJ2-3; the D region possibly corresponds to TRBD1 (5 bases align). Its CDR3 holds 13 amino acids, cysteine through phenylalanine. The retained sequence is limited to the CDR3, 39 bases, with the frame set at the first base. The germline V gene yields SNHLY for CDR1 and FYNNEI for CDR2. V loses 5 bases, J loses 6 bases, and the germline ends lie 12 bases apart.